This passage covers 6 T cell receptor beta chains from one sample sequenced in a study of blood T cell repertoires in COVID-19. Profiled with immunoSEQ multiplex PCR; TCRdb holds only in-frame clones, not every one. The table shows some 90,000 clones, with 75% to 90% occurring only once. Sequencing was done on a sample of peripheral blood. All receptors derive from a human donor in a cohort sampled during active COVID-19.

The gene calls are TRBV30 and TRBJ1-4; D uncertain. The CDR3 is 11 residues long. The V gene lost 3 bases and the J gene lost 8 bases, with 7 bases spanning the gap. The germline gives CDR1 GTSNPN, CDR2 SVGIG (reference sequence). The DNA for the CDR3 is TGTGCCTGGAGGTCAGGCGAAAAACTGTTTTTT. Amino acid sequence: CAWRSGEKLFF.

This clone was counted between two and nine times. The chain has TRBV27 and TRBJ1-6; TRBD1 aligns across 8 bases. The CDR3 totals 13 residues. Trimming took 3 bases from V and 13 from J; bases not matched to a gene: 5. CDR1 is MNHEY and CDR2 is SMNVEV in the germline V gene (reference sequence). In nucleotides, the CDR3 is TGTGCCAGCAGTTTTGGACAGGGCAACCCCCTCCACTTT. This sequence encodes CASSFGQGNPLHF.

The V call is TRBV18, the J call TRBJ1-1, with D possibly being TRBD1 (6 bases). This CDR3 has 14 amino acids. Trimming stripped 6 bases from V and 2 bases from J, with 13 bases between. Germline assignment: CDR1 KGHSH and CDR2 LQKENI. CDR3 loop: CASSPGGGNTEAFF. The CDR3, as DNA: TGTGCCAGCTCGCCGGGGGGCGGTAACACTGAAGCTTTCTTT.

This clone was detected only once. The V and J genes are TRBV2 and TRBJ2-1; 9 bases agree with TRBD1. The J segment lost 5 bases and the V segment lost 8 bases, leaving 1 base of the junction unmatched. The germline V gene encodes CDR1 SNHLY and CDR2 FYNNEI. CDR3 length: 12 residues. CDR3 nucleotides: TGTGCCAGCTGGGACAGGGACAATGAGCAGTTCTTC. This translates into CASWDRDNEQFF.

The chain links TRBV28 to TRBJ2-7, with D possibly TRBD2 on 6 matching bases. The germline V gene has CDR1 MDHEN and CDR2 SYDVKM. CDR3 length equals 13 residues. Trimming took off 5 bases at V and 0 bases at J, with 8 bases between the two ends. The CDR3 loop is CASSAGSSYEQYF. DNA for the CDR3: TGTGCCAGCAGTGCGGGATCCTCCTACGAGCAGTACTTC.

V is TRBV18 and J is TRBJ2-5; maybe TRBD1 (6 bases). Germline V CDR1 and CDR2: KGHSH, LQKENI. This CDR3 has 16 residues. Trimming shortened V by 3 bases and J by 2 bases, and 16 bases separated the two germline ends. The CDR3, as DNA: TGTGCCAGCTCACCGGGCCCGCCAGGGGCTCAAGAGACCCAGTACTTC. Residues: CASSPGPPGAQETQYF.